This is a list of T cell receptor beta chains from one sample in a study of T cell responses to AZD1222 COVID-19 vaccine. Some clones are missing from TCRdb's copy, which holds only in-frame ones; the method was immunoSEQ multiplex PCR. The data show tens of thousands of clones, 88% seen once. The source was peripheral blood, collected 28 days after the second AZD1222 dose. These receptors were taken from an adult who received the AZD1222 COVID-19 vaccine. CDR3s include the opening cysteine and the closing phenylalanine or tryptophan. A D gene is named only where the DNA matches it firmly. The size of a clone is reported for some rows only, either as once, few or many, or as a class for expanded clones.

TRBV28,.,TRBJ1-2,TRBD1,TGTGCCAGCAGCGACGACAGGGGGCGTTTTAAACCTAACTATGGCTACACCTTC,CASSDDRGRFKPNYGYTF
TRBV4-3,.,TRBJ2-3,.,TGCGCCAGCAGCCTTCAAGCCGCCGGGGAGACCACAGATACGCAGTATTTT,CASSLQAAGETTDTQYF
TRBV11-2,.,TRBJ2-7,.,TGTGCCAGCAGCTCGAACGCCAGAAACGAGCAGTACTTC,CASSSNARNEQYF
TRBV19,few,TRBJ1-2,.,TGTGCCAGTAGTATAGTCCCCGGATCCCTTGGCTACACCTTC,CASSIVPGSLGYTF
TRBV4-1,.,TRBJ1-6,.,TGCGCCAGCAGCCAAAGGCTTTCCAGGGATAATTCACCCCTCCACTTT,CASSQRLSRDNSPLHF
TRBV7-6,.,TRBJ2-6,.,TGTGCCAGCAGTGTAGGGCCCCTGACTAGCTCTGGGGCCAACGTCCTGACTTTC,CASSVGPLTSSGANVLTF
TRBV29-1,.,TRBJ2-1,TRBD2,TGCAGCGTCAAGCGGGAAACCTACAATGAGCAGTTCTTC,CSVKRETYNEQFF
TRBV5-5,.,TRBJ2-7,.,TGTGCCAGCAGCCCGGGGTGGGGCAGTTACGAGCAGTACTTC,CASSPGWGSYEQYF
TRBV6-5,.,TRBJ2-1,.,TGTGCCAGCACCTTCGTAAGGGGAAGTCACAATGAGCAGTTCTTC,CASTFVRGSHNEQFF
TRBV5-6,.,TRBJ2-7,.,TGTGCCAGCAGCCGACAGGAGCGCTACGAGCAGTACTTC,CASSRQERYEQYF
TRBV6-2/TRBV6-3,.,TRBJ2-6,.,TGTGCCAGCAGTTATAGGGGTTCTGGGGCCAACGTCCTGACTTTC,CASSYRGSGANVLTF
TRBV7-8,.,TRBJ2-1,.,TGTGCCAGCACGTTCTACGGCTCCTACAATGAGCAGTTCTTC,CASTFYGSYNEQFF
TRBV27,.,TRBJ2-1,TRBD2,TGTGCCAGCAGTTTAAGAGCGGGAGGAGCCTACAATGAGCAGTTCTTC,CASSLRAGGAYNEQFF
TRBV4-1,.,TRBJ1-5,.,TGCGCCAGCAGCCACCAGGCGGCAGTAAGCAATCAGCCCCAGCATTTT,CASSHQAAVSNQPQHF
TRBV28,.,TRBJ2-2,.,TGTGCCAGCAGTTTAGAGGGGACCACCGGGGAGCTGTTTTTT,CASSLEGTTGELFF
TRBV12-3/TRBV12-4,.,TRBJ2-5,.,TGTGCCAGCAGTCCGACAGACCAAGAGACCCAGTACTTC,CASSPTDQETQYF
TRBV30,.,TRBJ2-2,TRBD2,TGTGCCTGGAGGTGGGGACTACCTACCGGGGAGCTGTTTTTT,CAWRWGLPTGELFF
TRBV27,.,TRBJ1-2,.,TGTGCCAGCAGTTTAAGCGCGGTGGCAGTCTATGGCTACACCTTC,CASSLSAVAVYGYTF
TRBV2,.,TRBJ2-1,.,TGTGCCAGCAGTGAAGCACTAACGGTAGAGCAGTTCTTC,CASSEALTVEQFF
TRBV6-1,once,TRBJ1-4,.,TGTGCCAGCAGTGAGGGACCGGGGGCTGAAAAACTGTTTTTT,CASSEGPGAEKLFF
TRBV3-1/TRBV3-2,.,TRBJ2-5,.,TGTGCCAGCAGCCAAGAACCGTTTTCACAAGAGACCCAGTACTTC,CASSQEPFSQETQYF
TRBV30,.,TRBJ2-7,TRBD2,TGTGCCTGGAGACGACTAGCGGGAGGGGCAACTTATAGCGAGCAGTACTTC,CAWRRLAGGATYSEQYF
TRBV3-1/TRBV3-2,.,TRBJ2-3,.,TGTGCCAGCAGCCAAAGCCTGGGAGATACGCAGTATTTT,CASSQSLGDTQYF
TRBV6-5,.,TRBJ1-6,.,TGTGCCAGCAGCCTAGCCCCTAATTCACCCCTCCACTTT,CASSLAPNSPLHF
TRBV4-1,.,TRBJ1-4,TRBD1,TGCGCCAGCCGGGGACAGGGTATGTTAAGAAATGAAAAACTGTTTTTT,CASRGQGMLRNEKLFF
TRBV29-1,.,TRBJ1-1,.,TGCAGCGTTGTCCCGACGTCCATGAACACTGAAGCTTTCTTT,CSVVPTSMNTEAFF
TRBV29-1,once,TRBJ2-7,.,TGCAGCGTTGAAGAGGCCTACGAGCAGTACTTC,CSVEEAYEQYF
TRBV6-5,.,TRBJ1-1,TRBD1,TGTGCCAGCACCCGACAGGGACCGAACACTGAAGCTTTCTTT,CASTRQGPNTEAFF
TRBV2,few,TRBJ1-2,.,TGTGCCAGCAGTGAACATAACTATGGCTACACCTTC,CASSEHNYGYTF
TRBV2,.,TRBJ2-5,.,TGTGCCAGCAGTCCGACATTTCAAGAGACCCAGTACTTC,CASSPTFQETQYF
TRBV28,.,TRBJ1-2,.,TGTGCCAGCAGCGGTGGGACGAACTATGGCTACACCTTC,CASSGGTNYGYTF
TRBV5-1,few,TRBJ1-6,.,TGCGCCAGCAGCACAAACACCGGGACAAGTGAGTCCTCACCCCTCCACTTT,CASSTNTGTSESSPLHF
TRBV19,.,TRBJ2-2,TRBD2,TGTGCCAGTAGTGCGGGACTAGCGGGAGACCACACCGGGGAGCTGTTTTTT,CASSAGLAGDHTGELFF
TRBV18,.,TRBJ1-1,.,TGTGCCAGCTCACCGAGAACAGGTCTGAACACTGAAGCTTTCTTT,CASSPRTGLNTEAFF
TRBV10-1,.,TRBJ2-1,TRBD2,TGCGCCAGCAGTGAGTCGGGAGCGGGAGAGGTTTCCTACAATGAGCAGTTCTTC,CASSESGAGEVSYNEQFF
TRBV4-1,.,TRBJ1-2,TRBD1,TGCGCCAGCAGCCGCTCGACAGGGGATGGCTACACCTTC,CASSRSTGDGYTF
TRBV7-2,.,TRBJ2-7,TRBD1,TGTGCCAGCAGCTTAGGGACAGGGAATATCTACGAGCAGTACTTC,CASSLGTGNIYEQYF
TRBV6-1,.,TRBJ2-2,.,TGTGCCAGCAGTGAACAAGTAGCCCAGAACACCGGGGAGCTGTTTTTT,CASSEQVAQNTGELFF
TRBV6-5,.,TRBJ2-2,.,TGTGCCAGCAAAGTGGCAGGGACCACCGGGGAGCTGTTTTTT,CASKVAGTTGELFF
TRBV2,.,TRBJ1-6,.,TGTGCCAGCAGTGGACTCTGGGGGTCACCCCTCCACTTT,CASSGLWGSPLHF
TRBV7-3,.,TRBJ2-1,TRBD2,TGTGCCAGCAGCTTAAATAGCGGGATAGGGAATGAGCAGTTCTTC,CASSLNSGIGNEQFF
TRBV5-1,.,TRBJ2-2,TRBD1,TGCGCCAGCAGCGTGACAGGGAGGAACACCGGGGAGCTGTTTTTT,CASSVTGRNTGELFF
TRBV9,.,TRBJ1-1,.,TGTGCCAGCAGCGCCCGGGACCAGAAAGCTTTCTTT,CASSARDQKAFF
TRBV28,.,TRBJ1-5,.,TGTGCCCCAGAAACTCGGAGCAATCAGCCCCAGCATTTT,CAPETRSNQPQHF
TRBV3-1/TRBV3-2,once,TRBJ1-1,.,TGTGCCAGCAGCCAATGGTCGGGGGGATCCATTTACACTGAAGCTTTCTTT,CASSQWSGGSIYTEAFF
TRBV7-9,.,TRBJ2-5,TRBD1,TGTGCCAGCAGCCTCCTCGACAGGGGAGAGACCCAGTACTTC,CASSLLDRGETQYF
TRBV19,.,TRBJ2-7,TRBD1,TGTGCCAGTAGAGGGGGACCGGGACAGGGGGCCTACGAGCAGTACTTC,CASRGGPGQGAYEQYF
TRBV27,.,TRBJ2-7,.,TGTGCCAGCAGTTTATCGAGGGGGTCGGACGAGCAGTACTTC,CASSLSRGSDEQYF
TRBV20-1,.,TRBJ1-4,.,TGCAGTGCTAGCCTTGGGAGTCGGCTGTTTTTT,CSASLGSRLFF